This T cell receptor (beta chain) stems from a study of tumor-infiltrating lymphocytes in oesophageal squamous cell carcinoma. TCRdb passed the PCR reads through MiXCR, listing each CDR3 protein once. The sample lists 15,000 to 20,000 distinct CDR3 sequences, around two fifths occurring once. Germline V lookup: CDR1 SGHTA, CDR2 FQGTGA. The CDR3 is 18 residues long. V lost 5 bases and J 1 base, leaving 22 bases between the germline ends. This clonotype was sampled from a male donor with esophageal squamous cell carcinoma. The rearrangement uses TRBV7-3 and TRBJ2-3; D possibly corresponds to TRBD2 (6 bases). The sample taken for sequencing was esophageal tumor tissue. The CDR3 loop reads CASSLLGVQRARTDTQYF. The CDR3 DNA sequence: TGTGCCAGCAGCCTATTGGGGGTTCAGCGGGCCCGCACAGATACGCAGTATTTT.